This passage covers 6 T cell receptor beta chains from one sample sequenced in a study of tissue T cells after allogeneic stem cell transplantation. The method was immunoSEQ multiplex PCR; TCRdb's version includes in-frame clones alone and lacks a portion of them. The top ten hold 0.66% of the sample, which has about 22,000 clones, 72% seen once. The sequencing input was spleen. These receptors all stem from a female BALB/c mouse in good health. The mouse line has the MHC haplotype H2-d.

This clone was picked up a small number of times. Mouse gene names apply. The missing CDR3 end, 1 residue past where the read stops, is filled in from the germline J gene. The V gene is TRBV5, the J gene TRBJ2-7, with 8 bases matching TRBD2. Per the germline V gene, CDR1 is LGHNA and CDR2 is YNLKQL (reference sequence). The length of the CDR3 is 16 residues. The J segment lost 0 bases and the V segment lost 1 base, leaving 5 bases of the junction unmatched. The CDR3 bases that were read are TGTGCCAGCAGCCAAGTTGGGGGGGGGAGCTCCTATGAACAGTAC. It encodes CASSQVGGGSSYEQY. Given in full, the CDR3 is CASSQVGGGSSYEQYF.

A few counts support this clone. Mouse names are used for the genes. Read sequence stops 1 residue before the CDR3 end, and the germline J gene provides the missing end. The chain joins TRBV13-2 to TRBJ2-7, with D unclear. CDR3 length: 13 amino acids. The germline gives CDR1 NNHNN, CDR2 SYGAGS (reference sequence). Trimming removed 0 bases at V and 4 bases at J, with 8 bases between. CDR3 bases read: TGTGCCAGCGGTGATGCAAACAAATATGAACAGTAC. Protein product: CASGDANKYEQY. The entire CDR3 reads CASGDANKYEQYF.

In regard to this clone: Genes here carry mouse names. From the germline J gene comes the end of the CDR3, since the read stops 1 residue before it. This chain joins TRBV14 and TRBJ2-3, with D possibly being TRBD1 (5 bases). Germline CDR1 and CDR2: SGHDT and FRDEAV. The germline V and J ends were trimmed by 2 bases and 0 bases, with 10 bases remaining between them. This CDR3 spans 15 amino acids. The CDR3 DNA, read in part, is TGTGCCAGCAGTTTTGCGGACAATAGTGCAGAAACGCTGTAT. It specifies CASSFADNSAETLY. The entire CDR3 reads CASSFADNSAETLYF.

Of note for this clone: Germline and genes: mouse. The read ends 1 residue before the CDR3 terminus; that terminus is restored from the germline J gene. The V and J genes are TRBV31 and TRBJ1-2; possible D gene TRBD1, 6 bases. The CDR3 runs 12 residues. Per germline, CDR1 GKSSPN and CDR2 SITVG. Trimming removed 3 bases from V and 2 bases from J, with 7 bases in between. Here the CDR3 reads CAWSQGNSDYTF. The part of the CDR3 DNA that was read is TGTGCCTGGAGCCAGGGGAACTCCGACTACACC.

Of note for this clone: Gene names follow the mouse nomenclature. The CDR3 is cut off 1 residue early in the read; its end comes from the germline J gene. The genes are TRBV20 and TRBJ2-1, with 8 nucleotides matching TRBD2. This CDR3 spans 16 amino acids. Germline V gene data show CDR1 as GFQATS and CDR2 as STVNSAI. The V segment lost 0 bases and the J segment 0 bases; nucleotides outside the gene matches: 4. Incomplete CDR3 DNA: TGTGGTGCTAGGGACTGGGGGGCCCTTAACTATGCTGAGCAGTTC. This codes for CGARDWGALNYAEQF. The full CDR3 protein is CGARDWGALNYAEQFF.

As concerns this clone: Mouse gene names apply. The read ends 1 residue shy of where the CDR3 ends; the end is completed using the germline J gene. The chain has TRBV13-1 and TRBJ2-5, with 8 bases identical to TRBD2. CDR3 length equals 14 residues. V lost 5 bases and J lost 4; bases outside the gene matches: 6. Germline V gene lookup returns CDR1 NSHNY and CDR2 SYGAGN. CDR3 region: CASSRDWKKDTQYF. Partial CDR3 DNA: TGTGCCAGCAGCAGGGACTGGAAAAAAGACACCCAGTAC.